One TCR beta chain is described in this entry. Its antigen is undetermined. The PCR made use of 60 Vbeta and 13 Jbeta primers. Study processing details: In a later analysis, of around 85 million unique beta chains, 9 million to 11 million appeared in at least two donors. Profiled with immunoSEQ multiplex PCR; TCRdb holds only in-frame clones, not every one. V and J calls and clone size follow that table, whereas D and trimming were derived from the DNA. Recorded here are 85,000 to 90,000 clones; the top ten clones represent just over 15%. This entry comes from a study of cytomegalovirus exposure and HLA in healthy donors. Looking at the study overall: Of approximately 400 genotyped donors, roughly 86% clustered with self-reported Caucasian donors. Points from the study as a whole: Most TCR beta V segments were productive about 87% or about 30% of the time in an earlier analysis.

CDR1 is SGHDN and CDR2 is FVKESK in the germline V gene. This CDR3 spans 14 amino acids. Trimming removed 1 base at V and 5 bases at J, with 11 bases between. Sequencing used PBMCs. The genes are TRBV14 and TRBJ1-1; possible D gene TRBD1, 5 bases. The sequence was collected from a man aged 45-60 years in good health and CMV-seropositive. The chain's CDR3 is CASSQAGDPTEAFF. The CDR3 DNA is TGTGCCAGCAGCCAAGCGGGGGACCCTACTGAAGCTTTCTTT.